Here is one T cell receptor (beta chain) with its context. CDR3 size: 15 residues. CDR1 is SGDLS and CDR2 is YYNGEE in the germline V gene. V was cut by 3 bases and J by 5 bases, with 17 bases left in between. These data come from a study of blood T cell repertoires in COVID-19. About the research overall: Material from acute and convalescent COVID-19 was sourced from the United States, Italy and Spain. The cDNA or gDNA used as material had been derived from T cells, B-cell-depleted T cells, or PBMCs.

As processed by the authors: Estimates of nucleated cell counts were drawn from the amplification of reference gene primers. The repertoire was sequenced with immunoSEQ multiplex PCR; TCRdb's copy has only in-frame clones and lacks some. V, J and clone size are those of that table, while D and trimming were read from the DNA. The sample has 150,000 to 200,000 clones, roughly 86% seen once. This clonotype was sampled from a man in his 70s with acute or convalescent COVID-19. The V call is TRBV9, the J call TRBJ1-1, with D possibly being TRBD1 (5 bases). Sequenced: peripheral blood. The CDR3 is CASSARTAGRTEAFF. The CDR3 DNA is TGTGCCAGCAGCGCTCGGACGGCGGGACGTACTGAAGCTTTCTTT.